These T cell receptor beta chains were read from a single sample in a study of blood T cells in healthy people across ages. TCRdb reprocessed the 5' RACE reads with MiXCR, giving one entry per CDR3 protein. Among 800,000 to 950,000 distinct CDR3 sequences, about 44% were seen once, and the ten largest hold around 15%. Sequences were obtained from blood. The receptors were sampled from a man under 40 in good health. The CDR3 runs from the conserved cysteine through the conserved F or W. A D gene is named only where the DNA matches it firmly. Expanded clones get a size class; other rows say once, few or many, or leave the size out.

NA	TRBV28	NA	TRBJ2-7	TGTGCCAGCGGGGGGCAGATCTCCTACGAGCAGTACTTC	CASGGQISYEQYF
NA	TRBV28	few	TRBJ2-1	TGTGCCAGCAGTTTGCCAGACTACAATGAGCAGTTCTTC	CASSLPDYNEQFF
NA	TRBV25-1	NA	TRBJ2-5	TGTGCCAGCAGTGAGGGACGAACACAAGAGACCCAGTACTTC	CASSEGRTQETQYF
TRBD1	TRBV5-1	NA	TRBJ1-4	TGCGCCAGCAGTCGTCAGACAGGGGCCGAAAAACTGTTTTTT	CASSRQTGAEKLFF
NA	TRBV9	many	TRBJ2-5	TGTGCCAGCAGCGTGGGGACAATACAAGAGACCCAGTACTTC	CASSVGTIQETQYF
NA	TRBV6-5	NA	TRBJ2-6	TGTGCCAGCAGTTACTCCCCCGGAGGAACTGGGGCCAACGTCCTGACTTTC	CASSYSPGGTGANVLTF
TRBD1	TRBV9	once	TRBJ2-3	TGTGCCAGCAGCGTCGAGGGGGCATGGGATACGCAGTATTTT	CASSVEGAWDTQYF
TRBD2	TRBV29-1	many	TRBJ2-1	TGCAGCGTCCCGCCTGGGCGGGGGTTTGGTAATGAGCAGTTCTTC	CSVPPGRGFGNEQFF
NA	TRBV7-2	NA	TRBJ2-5	TGTGCCAGCAGCCCACCGCCGGGACTGCTAAAAGAGACCCAGTACTTC	CASSPPPGLLKETQYF
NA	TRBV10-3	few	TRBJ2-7	TGTGCCATCAGTGACCCTGCAGGTACCTACGAGCAGTACTTC	CAISDPAGTYEQYF
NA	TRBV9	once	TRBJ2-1	TGTGCCAGCAGCGTAGTGCGGGGAAATTACAATGAGCAGTTCTTC	CASSVVRGNYNEQFF
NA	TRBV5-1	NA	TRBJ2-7	TGCGCCAGCAGCTTATCAGCGACAGGAGTCTACGAGCAGTACTTC	CASSLSATGVYEQYF
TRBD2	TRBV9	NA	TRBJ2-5	TGTGCCAGCAGCGTAGGTGGTAGAGCGGGGGGGCTGGAGGAGACCCAGTACTTC	CASSVGGRAGGLEETQYF
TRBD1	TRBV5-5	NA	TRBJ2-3	TGTGCCAGTTTTTGGGGGACAGGGGAGTCAGATACGCAGTATTTT	CASFWGTGESDTQYF
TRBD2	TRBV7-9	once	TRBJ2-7	TGTGCCAGCAGCGCGACTAGCGGGAGTCTGTACGAGCAGTACTTC	CASSATSGSLYEQYF
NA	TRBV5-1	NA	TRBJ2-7	TGCGCCAGCAGCCCCGTGGGGACGTACTCCTACGAGCAGTACTTC	CASSPVGTYSYEQYF
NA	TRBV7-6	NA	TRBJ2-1	TGTGCCAGCAGTTCTACAGGGCTATCGCAGTTCTTC	CASSSTGLSQFF
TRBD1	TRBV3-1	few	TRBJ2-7	TGTGCCAGCAGCCGCGACAGGGTTATTACCTACGAGCAGTACTTC	CASSRDRVITYEQYF
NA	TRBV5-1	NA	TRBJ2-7	TGCGCCAGCAGGGAAGGGGGGCCCAACTACGAGCAGTACTTC	CASREGGPNYEQYF
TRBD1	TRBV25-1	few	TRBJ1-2	TGTGCCAGCAGTGGACAGGGGGAGACCTATGGCTACACCTTC	CASSGQGETYGYTF
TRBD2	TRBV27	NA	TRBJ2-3	TGTGCCAGCAGTCTTACTAGCGACGGCTTCACAGATACGCAGTATTTT	CASSLTSDGFTDTQYF
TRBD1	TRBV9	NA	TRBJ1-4	TGTGCCAGCAGCGCGACAGGGATAGAAAAACTGTTTTTT	CASSATGIEKLFF
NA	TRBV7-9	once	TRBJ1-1	TGTGCCAGCAGCTCACCCCAGGTTTCCACTGAAGCTTTCTTT	CASSSPQVSTEAFF
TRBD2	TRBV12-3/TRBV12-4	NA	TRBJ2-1	TGTGCCAGCAGTTTAAGTACTAGCGGGGGAGTGGTTGAGCAGTTCTTC	CASSLSTSGGVVEQFF
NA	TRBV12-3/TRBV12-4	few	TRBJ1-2	TGTGCCAGCAGTCCATCGTCCGGCTATGGCTACACCTTC	CASSPSSGYGYTF
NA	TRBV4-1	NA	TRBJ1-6	TGCGCCAGCAGCCAAGGGACGGACTATAATTCACCCCTCCACTTT	CASSQGTDYNSPLHF
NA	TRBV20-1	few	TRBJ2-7	TGCAGTGCTACCTACTTGGGCAGGGTCGAAGACGAGCAGTACTTC	CSATYLGRVEDEQYF
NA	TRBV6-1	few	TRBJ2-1	TGTGCCAGCTGTAGGGGTGAGGGGGGGTTTATCTCCTACAATGAGCAGTTCTTC	CASCRGEGGFISYNEQFF
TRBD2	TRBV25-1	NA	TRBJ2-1	TGTGCCAGCAGTGCCGCTTGGGGCGGGAGCGGTACTGAGCAGTTCTTC	CASSAAWGGSGTEQFF
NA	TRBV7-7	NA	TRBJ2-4	TGTGCTAGCAGCTTATTTACAGGGTTAAACATTCAGTACTTC	CASSLFTGLNIQYF
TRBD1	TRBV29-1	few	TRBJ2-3	TGCAGCGTTGGACAGGGCGCAGATACGCAGTATTTT	CSVGQGADTQYF
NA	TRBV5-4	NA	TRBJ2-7	TGTGCCAGCAGCTTCGATCCGTCACCCTACGAGCAGTACTTC	CASSFDPSPYEQYF
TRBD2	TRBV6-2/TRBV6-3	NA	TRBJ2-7	TGTGCCAGCAGCCTAAGCGGGACTCTGGCCTACGAGCAGTACTTC	CASSLSGTLAYEQYF
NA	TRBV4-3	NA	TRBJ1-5	TGCGCCAGCAGCCAAGATGGGCGGTTTACGGCCCAGCATTTT	CASSQDGRFTAQHF
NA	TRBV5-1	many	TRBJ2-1	TGCGCCAGCCGCCGGGACACCAGTTACAATGAGCAGTTCTTC	CASRRDTSYNEQFF
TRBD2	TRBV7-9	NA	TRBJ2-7	TGTGCCAGCACGAGCGGGAGGTACGAGCAGTACTTC	CASTSGRYEQYF
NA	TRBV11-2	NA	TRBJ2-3	TGTGCCAGCAGACCACAGGGTGGCGGTTTCGCAGATACGCAGTATTTT	CASRPQGGGFADTQYF
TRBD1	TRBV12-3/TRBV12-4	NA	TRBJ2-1	TGCGTCTCCGGGACAGGGGTGTTTGGCTCCTACAATGAGCAGTTCTTC	CVSGTGVFGSYNEQFF
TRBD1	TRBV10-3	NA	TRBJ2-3	TGTGCCATCAGTAATGACAGGGGGCTTGCGAATACGCAGTATTTT	CAISNDRGLANTQYF
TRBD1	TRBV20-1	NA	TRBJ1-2	TGCAGTGCTAGAGATGGGGGAGGGGGCAACTATGGCTACACCTTC	CSARDGGGGNYGYTF
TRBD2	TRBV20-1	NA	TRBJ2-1	TGCAGTGCTCCCAACCCTAGCGGGGTTACCTACAATGAGCAGTTCTTC	CSAPNPSGVTYNEQFF
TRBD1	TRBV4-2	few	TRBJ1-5	TGTGCCAGCAGCCAAGTGGGGCTGACAGGGAGATTTGGCAATCAGCCCCAGCATTTT	CASSQVGLTGRFGNQPQHF
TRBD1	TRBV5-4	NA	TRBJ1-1	TGTGCCAGCAGCTTGGGAGGGACAGGGCGGAACACTGAAGCTTTCTTT	CASSLGGTGRNTEAFF
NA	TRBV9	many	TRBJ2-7	TGTGCCAGCAGCGTATCTCCAGGGTCCTACGAGCAGTACTTC	CASSVSPGSYEQYF
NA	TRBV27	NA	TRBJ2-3	TGTGCCAGCAGTTTGATACTGGGAGATACGCAGTATTTT	CASSLILGDTQYF
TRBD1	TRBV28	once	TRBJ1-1	TGTGCCAGCAGTCCGCTACAGGGGGCAACTGAAGCTTTCTTT	CASSPLQGATEAFF
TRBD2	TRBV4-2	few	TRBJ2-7	TGTGCCAGCAGCCAAGGCAGCGGGGGGTCTCCCTACGAGCAGTACTTC	CASSQGSGGSPYEQYF
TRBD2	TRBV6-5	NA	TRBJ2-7	TGTGCCAGCAGTTCGACTAGCGGGGGGGCGTACGAGCAGTACTTC	CASSSTSGGAYEQYF